This T cell receptor beta chain stems from a study of tumour-infiltrating T cells in Burkitt lymphoma. Study-level background: This cohort included all epidemiological subtypes of Burkitt lymphoma. Productive clonality predicted overall and progression-free survival.

Study results and caveats: Many Burkitt lymphoma patients shared several public clonotypes.

The repertoire was sequenced with immunoSEQ multiplex PCR; TCRdb's copy has only in-frame clones and lacks some. The table lists about 3,300 clones, 13% of them singletons. A few counts support this clone. Its antigen is currently unknown. The V segment lost 3 bases and the J segment 5 bases; nucleotides outside the gene matches: 5. The CDR3 is 15 residues long. Germline V gene data show CDR1 as LGHNA and CDR2 as YSLEER. The sample was tumor tissue. The rearrangement uses TRBV4-3 and TRBJ1-4; 8 bases match TRBD1. The clonotype comes from a human donor with Burkitt lymphoma. CDR3 DNA sequence: TGCGCCAGCAGCCATTACAGGGGGTCAAATGAAAAACTGTTTTTT. Encoded protein: CASSHYRGSNEKLFF.